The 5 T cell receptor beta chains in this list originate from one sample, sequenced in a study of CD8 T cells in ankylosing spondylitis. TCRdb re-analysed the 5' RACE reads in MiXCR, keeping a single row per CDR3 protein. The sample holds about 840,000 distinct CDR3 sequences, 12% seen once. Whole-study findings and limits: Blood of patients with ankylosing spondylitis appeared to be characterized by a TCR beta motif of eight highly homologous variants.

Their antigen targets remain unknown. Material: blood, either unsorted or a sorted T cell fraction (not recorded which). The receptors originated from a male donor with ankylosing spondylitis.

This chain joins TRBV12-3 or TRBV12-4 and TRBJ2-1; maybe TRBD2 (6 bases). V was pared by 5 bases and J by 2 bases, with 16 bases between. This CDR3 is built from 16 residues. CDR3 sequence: CASSTSPAGTYNEQFF. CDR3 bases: TGTGCCAGCAGTACTAGCCCTGCGGGGACCTACAATGAGCAGTTCTTC.

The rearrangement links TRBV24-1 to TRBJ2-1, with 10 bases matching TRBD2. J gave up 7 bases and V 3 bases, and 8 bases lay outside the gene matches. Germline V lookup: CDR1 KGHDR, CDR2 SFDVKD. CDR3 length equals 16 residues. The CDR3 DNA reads TGTGCCACCAGTGATACTAGGACTAGCGGTTTAAATGAGCAGTTCTTC. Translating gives CATSDTRTSGLNEQFF.

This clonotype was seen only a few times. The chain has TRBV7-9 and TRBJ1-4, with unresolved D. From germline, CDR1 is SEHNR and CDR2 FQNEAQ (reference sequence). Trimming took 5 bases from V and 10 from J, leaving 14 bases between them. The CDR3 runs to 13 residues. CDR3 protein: CASSQSGDGKLFF. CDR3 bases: TGTGCCAGCAGCCAAAGTGGAGACGGAAAACTGTTTTTT.

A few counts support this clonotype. CDR3 sequence: CASRPIRGVQDTQYF. For the CDR3, the DNA is TGTGCCAGCAGACCAATCCGGGGGGTCCAAGATACGCAGTATTTT. The chain is built from TRBV12-3 or TRBV12-4 and TRBJ2-3; TRBD2 matches at 7 bases. This CDR3 comprises 15 residues. V was pared by 6 bases and J by 5 bases, with 11 bases of the junction left unmatched.

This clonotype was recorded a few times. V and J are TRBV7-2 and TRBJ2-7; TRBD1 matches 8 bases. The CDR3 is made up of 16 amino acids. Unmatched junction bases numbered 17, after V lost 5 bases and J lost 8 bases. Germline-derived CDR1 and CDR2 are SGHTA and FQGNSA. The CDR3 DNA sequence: TGTGCCAGCAGCCCCCGGACAGGGTTTAGTAAAGACAAGCAGTACTTC. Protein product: CASSPRTGFSKDKQYF.